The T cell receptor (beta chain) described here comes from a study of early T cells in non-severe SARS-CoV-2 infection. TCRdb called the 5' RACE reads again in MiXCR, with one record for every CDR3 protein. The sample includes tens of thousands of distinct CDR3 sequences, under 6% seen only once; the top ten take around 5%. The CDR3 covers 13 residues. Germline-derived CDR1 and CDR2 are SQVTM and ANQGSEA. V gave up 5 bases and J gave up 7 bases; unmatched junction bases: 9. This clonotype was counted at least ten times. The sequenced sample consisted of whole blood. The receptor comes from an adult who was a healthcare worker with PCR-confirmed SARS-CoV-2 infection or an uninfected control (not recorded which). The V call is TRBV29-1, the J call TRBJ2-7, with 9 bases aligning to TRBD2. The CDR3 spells CSVLSGSGGEQYF. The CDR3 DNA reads TGCAGCGTTCTTAGCGGGAGTGGGGGTGAGCAGTACTTC.